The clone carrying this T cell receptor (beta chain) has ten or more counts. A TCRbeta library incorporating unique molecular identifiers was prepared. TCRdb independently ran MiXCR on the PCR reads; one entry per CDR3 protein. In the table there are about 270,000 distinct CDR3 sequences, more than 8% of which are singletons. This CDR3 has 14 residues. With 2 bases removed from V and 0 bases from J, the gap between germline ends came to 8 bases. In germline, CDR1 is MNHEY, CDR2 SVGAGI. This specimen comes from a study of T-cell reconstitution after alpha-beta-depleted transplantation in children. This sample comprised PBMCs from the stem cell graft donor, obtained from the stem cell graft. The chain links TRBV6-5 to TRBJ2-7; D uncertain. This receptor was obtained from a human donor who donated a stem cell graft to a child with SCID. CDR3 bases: TGTGCCAGCAGTTACACAAGGAGCTCCTACGAGCAGTACTTC. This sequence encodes CASSYTRSSYEQYF.